This TCR beta chain was sequenced in a study of blood T cell repertoires in COVID-19. Seattle patients were enrolled during active infection and followed longitudinally. Germline CDR1 GTSNPN, CDR2 SVGIG (reference sequence). Trimming took 2 bases from V and 2 from J, leaving 12 bases between them. The CDR3 length is 15 residues. Repertoires were generated with immunoSEQ multiplex PCR, while TCRdb's copy carries only in-frame clones and drops some. The table shows roughly 230,000 clones, with around 87% occurring only once. The chain links TRBV30 to TRBJ2-2; D is ambiguous. Specimen: peripheral blood. The source of this sequence is a woman in her sixties with COVID-19, enrolled during active disease. CDR3 coding DNA: TGTGCCTGGAGTCAAAGCCTAGGCAACACCGGGGAGCTGTTTTTT. Protein sequence: CAWSQSLGNTGELFF.